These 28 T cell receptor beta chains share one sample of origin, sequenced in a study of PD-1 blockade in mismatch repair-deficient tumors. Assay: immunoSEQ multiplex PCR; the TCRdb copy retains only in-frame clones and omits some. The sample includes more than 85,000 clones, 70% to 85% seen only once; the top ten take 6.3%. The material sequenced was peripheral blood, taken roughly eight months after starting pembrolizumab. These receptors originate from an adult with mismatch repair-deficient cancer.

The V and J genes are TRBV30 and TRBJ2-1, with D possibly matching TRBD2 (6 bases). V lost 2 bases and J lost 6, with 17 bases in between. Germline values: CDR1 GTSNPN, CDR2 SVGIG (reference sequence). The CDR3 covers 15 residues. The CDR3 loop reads CAWSSLGGRRNEQFF. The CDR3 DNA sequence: TGTGCCTGGAGTTCTCTAGGTGGGAGGCGCAATGAGCAGTTCTTC.

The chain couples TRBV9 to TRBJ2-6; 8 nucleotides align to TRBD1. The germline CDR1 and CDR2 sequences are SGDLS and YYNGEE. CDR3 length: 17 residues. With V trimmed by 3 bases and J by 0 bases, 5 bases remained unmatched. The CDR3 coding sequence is TGTGCCAGCAGCGAGGGACAGGTGAACTCTGGGGCCAACGTCCTGACTTTC. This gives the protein CASSEGQVNSGANVLTF.

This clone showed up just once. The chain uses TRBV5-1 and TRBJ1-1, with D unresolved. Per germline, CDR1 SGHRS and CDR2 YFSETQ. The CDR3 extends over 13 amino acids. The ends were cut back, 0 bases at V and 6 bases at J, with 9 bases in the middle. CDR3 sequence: CASSLAGVSEAFF. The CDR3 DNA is TGCGCCAGCAGCTTGGCGGGTGTGTCTGAAGCTTTCTTT. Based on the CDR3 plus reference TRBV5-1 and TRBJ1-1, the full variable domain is KAGVTQTPRYLIKTRGQQVTLSCSPISGHRSVSWYQQTPGQGLQFLFEYFSETQRNKGNFPGRFSGRQFSNSRSEMNVSTLELGDSALYLCASSLAGVSEAFFGQGTRLTVV.

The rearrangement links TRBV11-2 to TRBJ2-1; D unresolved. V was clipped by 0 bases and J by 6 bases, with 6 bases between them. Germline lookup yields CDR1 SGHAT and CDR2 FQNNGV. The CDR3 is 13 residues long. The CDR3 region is CASSLDLTNEQFF. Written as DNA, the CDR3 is TGTGCCAGCAGCTTAGATCTAACCAATGAGCAGTTCTTC.

The DNA of the CDR3 is TGTGCCAGCAGCTTGCAGGGGAGCACTGAAGCTTTCTTT. Translating it yields CASSLQGSTEAFF. J is TRBJ1-1 and V is TRBV5-6; perhaps TRBD1 as D (6 bases). The CDR3 length is 13 residues. V was shortened by 1 base and J by 4 bases, with 8 bases between the two germline ends. From germline, CDR1 is SGHDT and CDR2 YYEEEE. The full variable domain, its missing parts supplied by reference TRBV5-6 and TRBJ1-1, is DAGVTQSPTHLIKTRGQQVTLRCSPKSGHDTVSWYQQALGQGPQFIFQYYEEEERQRGNFPDRFSGHQFPNYSSELNVNALLLGDSALYLCASSLQGSTEAFFGQGTRLTVV.

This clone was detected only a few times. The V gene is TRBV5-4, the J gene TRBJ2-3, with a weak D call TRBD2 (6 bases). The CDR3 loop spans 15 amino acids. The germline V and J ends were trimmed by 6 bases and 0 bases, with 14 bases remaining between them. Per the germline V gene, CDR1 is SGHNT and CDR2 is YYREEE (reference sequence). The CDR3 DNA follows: TGTGCCAGCACCCCTGGGCTAGCGAGCACAGATACGCAGTATTTT. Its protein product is CASTPGLASTDTQYF. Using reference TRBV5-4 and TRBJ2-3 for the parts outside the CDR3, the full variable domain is ETGVTQSPTHLIKTRGQQVTLRCSSQSGHNTVSWYQQALGQGPQFIFQYYREEENGRGNFPPRFSGLQFPNYSSELNVNALELDDSALYLCASTPGLASTDTQYFGPGTRLTVL.

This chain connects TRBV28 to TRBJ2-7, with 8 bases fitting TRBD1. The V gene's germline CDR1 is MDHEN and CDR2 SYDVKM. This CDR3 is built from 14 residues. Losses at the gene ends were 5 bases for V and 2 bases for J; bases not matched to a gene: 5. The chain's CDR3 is CASSPGQVTYEQYF. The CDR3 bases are TGTGCCAGCAGTCCGGGACAGGTTACCTACGAGCAGTACTTC.

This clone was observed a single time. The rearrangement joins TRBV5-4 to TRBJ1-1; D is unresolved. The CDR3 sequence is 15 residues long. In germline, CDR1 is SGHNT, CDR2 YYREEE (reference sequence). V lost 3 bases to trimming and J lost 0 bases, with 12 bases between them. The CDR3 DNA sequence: TGTGCCAGCAGCTCACGGACGGAATTGAACACTGAAGCTTTCTTT. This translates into CASSSRTELNTEAFF.

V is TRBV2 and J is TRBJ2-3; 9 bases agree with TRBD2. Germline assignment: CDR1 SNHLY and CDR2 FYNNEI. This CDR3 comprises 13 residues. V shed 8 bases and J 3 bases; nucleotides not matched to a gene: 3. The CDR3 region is CASYSGRTDTQYF. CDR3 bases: TGTGCCAGCTATAGCGGGAGAACAGATACGCAGTATTTT.

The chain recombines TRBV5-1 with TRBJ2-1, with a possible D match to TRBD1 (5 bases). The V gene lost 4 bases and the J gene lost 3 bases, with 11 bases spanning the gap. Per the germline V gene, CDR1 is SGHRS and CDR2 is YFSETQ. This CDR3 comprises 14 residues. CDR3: CASSGVGDYNEQFF. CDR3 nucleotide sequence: TGCGCCAGCAGCGGAGTAGGGGACTACAATGAGCAGTTCTTC. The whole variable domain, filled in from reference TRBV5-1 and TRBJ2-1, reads KAGVTQTPRYLIKTRGQQVTLSCSPISGHRSVSWYQQTPGQGLQFLFEYFSETQRNKGNFPGRFSGRQFSNSRSEMNVSTLELGDSALYLCASSGVGDYNEQFFGPGTRLTVL.

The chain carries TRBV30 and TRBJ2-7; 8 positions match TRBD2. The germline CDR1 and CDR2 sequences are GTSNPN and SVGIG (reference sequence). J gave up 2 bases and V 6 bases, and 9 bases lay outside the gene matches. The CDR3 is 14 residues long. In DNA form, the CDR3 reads TGTGCCTGCCACCCCGGCGGGAGGACCTACGAGCAGTACTTC. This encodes CACHPGGRTYEQYF.

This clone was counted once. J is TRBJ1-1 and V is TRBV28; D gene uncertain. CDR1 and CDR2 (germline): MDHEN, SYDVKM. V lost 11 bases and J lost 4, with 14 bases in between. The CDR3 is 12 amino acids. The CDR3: CALGRPGTEAFF. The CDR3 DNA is TGTGCCTTAGGGCGGCCGGGCACTGAAGCTTTCTTT. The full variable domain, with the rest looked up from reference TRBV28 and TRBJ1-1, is DVKVTQSSRYLVKRTGEKVFLECVQDMDHENMFWYRQDPGLGLRLIYFSYDVKMKEKGDIPEGYSVSREKKERFSLILESASTNQTSMYLCALGRPGTEAFFGQGTRLTVV.

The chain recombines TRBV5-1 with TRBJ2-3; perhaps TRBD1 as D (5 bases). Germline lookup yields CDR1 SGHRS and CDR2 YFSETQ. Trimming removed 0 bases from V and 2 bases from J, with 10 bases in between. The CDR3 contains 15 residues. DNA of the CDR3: TGCGCCAGCAGCTTGGCCACAGGACACACAGATACGCAGTATTTT. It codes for CASSLATGHTDTQYF. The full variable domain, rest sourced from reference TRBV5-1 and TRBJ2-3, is KAGVTQTPRYLIKTRGQQVTLSCSPISGHRSVSWYQQTPGQGLQFLFEYFSETQRNKGNFPGRFSGRQFSNSRSEMNVSTLELGDSALYLCASSLATGHTDTQYFGPGTRLTVL.

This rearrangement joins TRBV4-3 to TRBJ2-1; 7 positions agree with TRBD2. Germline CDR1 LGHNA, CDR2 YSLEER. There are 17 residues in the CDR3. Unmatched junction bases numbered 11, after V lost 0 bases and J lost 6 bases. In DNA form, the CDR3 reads TGCGCCAGCAGCCAAGACAGGACTAGGCGGAATCCCAATGAGCAGTTCTTC. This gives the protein CASSQDRTRRNPNEQFF.

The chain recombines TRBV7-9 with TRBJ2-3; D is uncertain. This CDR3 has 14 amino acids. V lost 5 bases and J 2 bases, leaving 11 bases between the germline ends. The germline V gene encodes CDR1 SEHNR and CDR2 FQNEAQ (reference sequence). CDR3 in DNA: TGTGCCAGCAGCCTAGGGTCGTCCACAGATACGCAGTATTTT. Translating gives CASSLGSSTDTQYF.

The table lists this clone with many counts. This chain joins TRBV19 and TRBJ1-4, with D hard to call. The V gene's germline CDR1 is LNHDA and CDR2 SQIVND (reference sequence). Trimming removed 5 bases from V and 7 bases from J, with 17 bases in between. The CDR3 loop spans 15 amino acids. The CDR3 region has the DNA TGTGCCAGTAGTCCTCGGAGGAGGTTTGGTGAAAAACTGTTTTTT. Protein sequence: CASSPRRRFGEKLFF.

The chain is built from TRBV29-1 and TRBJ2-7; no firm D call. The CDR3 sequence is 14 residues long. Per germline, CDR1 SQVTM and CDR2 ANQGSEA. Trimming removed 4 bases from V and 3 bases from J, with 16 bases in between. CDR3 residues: CSVVYGARFYEQYF. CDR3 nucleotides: TGCAGCGTTGTTTATGGAGCTAGGTTCTACGAGCAGTACTTC.

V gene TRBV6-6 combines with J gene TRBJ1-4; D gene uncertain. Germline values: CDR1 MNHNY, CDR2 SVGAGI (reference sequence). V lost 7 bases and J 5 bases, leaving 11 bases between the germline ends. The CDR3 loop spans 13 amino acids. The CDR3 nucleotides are TGTGCCAGCACCAGGTCTAGCAATGAAAAACTGTTTTTT. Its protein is CASTRSSNEKLFF.

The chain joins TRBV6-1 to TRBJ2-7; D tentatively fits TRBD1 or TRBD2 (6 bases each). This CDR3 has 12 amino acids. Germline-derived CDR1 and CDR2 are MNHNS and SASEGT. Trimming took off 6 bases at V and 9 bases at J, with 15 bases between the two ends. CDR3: CASSQLGGWQYF. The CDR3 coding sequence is TGTGCCAGCAGCCAACTAGGGGGGTGGCAGTACTTC.

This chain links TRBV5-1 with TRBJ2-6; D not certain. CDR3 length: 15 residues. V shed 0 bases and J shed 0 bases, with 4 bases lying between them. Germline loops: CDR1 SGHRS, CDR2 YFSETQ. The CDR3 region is CASSLAGSGANVLTF. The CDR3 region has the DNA TGCGCCAGCAGCTTGGCCGGCTCTGGGGCCAACGTCCTGACTTTC.

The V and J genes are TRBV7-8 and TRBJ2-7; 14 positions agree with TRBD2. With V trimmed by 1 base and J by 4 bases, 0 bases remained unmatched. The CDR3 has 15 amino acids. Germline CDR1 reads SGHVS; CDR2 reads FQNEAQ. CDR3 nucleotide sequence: TGTGCCAGCAGCTTAGGGACTAGCGGGAGGTACGAGCAGTACTTC. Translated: CASSLGTSGRYEQYF. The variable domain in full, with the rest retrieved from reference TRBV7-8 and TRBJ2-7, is GAGVSQSPRYKVAKRGQDVALRCDPISGHVSLFWYQQALGQGPEFLTYFQNEAQLDKSGLPSDRFFAERPEGSVSTLKIQRTQQEDSAVYLCASSLGTSGRYEQYFGPGTRLTVT.

The CDR3 loop reads CASSRRGAGTSNEQFF. CDR3 coding DNA: TGTGCCAGCAGCCGAAGGGGAGCGGGGACAAGCAATGAGCAGTTCTTC. The gene calls are TRBV11-2 and TRBJ2-1; D possibly corresponds to TRBD2 (7 bases). The germline V gene encodes CDR1 SGHAT and CDR2 FQNNGV. This CDR3 contains 16 residues. The V and J ends lost 5 bases and 6 bases respectively, with 20 bases between them.

The CDR3 nucleotides are TGTGCCAGCAGCCCCACTACGGGGATCCGCTACGAGCAGTACTTC. Translation gives CASSPTTGIRYEQYF. The chain couples TRBV11-2 to TRBJ2-7; D possibly corresponds to TRBD2 (5 bases). V shed 5 bases and J shed 3 bases, with 17 bases lying between them. Germline loops: CDR1 SGHAT, CDR2 FQNNGV. CDR3 length: 15 amino acids.

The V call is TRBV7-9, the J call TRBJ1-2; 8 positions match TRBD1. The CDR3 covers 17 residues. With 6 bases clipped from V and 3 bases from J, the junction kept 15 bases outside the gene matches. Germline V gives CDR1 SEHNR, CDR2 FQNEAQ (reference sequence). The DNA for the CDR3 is TGTGCCAGCAGGAAACCGCCGGGACAGGAAAGAGACTATGGCTACACCTTC. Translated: CASRKPPGQERDYGYTF. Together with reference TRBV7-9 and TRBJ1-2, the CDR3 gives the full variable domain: DTGVSQNPRHKITKRGQNVTFRCDPISEHNRLYWYRQTLGQGPEFLTYFQNEAQLEKSRLLSDRFSAERPKGSFSTLEIQRTEQGDSAMYLCASRKPPGQERDYGYTFGSGTRLTVV.

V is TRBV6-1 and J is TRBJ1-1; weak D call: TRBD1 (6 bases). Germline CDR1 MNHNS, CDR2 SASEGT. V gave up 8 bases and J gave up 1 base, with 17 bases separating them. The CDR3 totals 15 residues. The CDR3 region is CASPRGGDRNTEAFF. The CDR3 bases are TGTGCCAGCCCCCGAGGGGGTGATAGGAACACTGAAGCTTTCTTT.

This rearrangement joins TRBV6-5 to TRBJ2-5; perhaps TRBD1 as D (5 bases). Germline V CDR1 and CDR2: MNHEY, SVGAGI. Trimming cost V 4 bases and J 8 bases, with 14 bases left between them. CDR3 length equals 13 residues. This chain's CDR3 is CASSSQGPPTQYF. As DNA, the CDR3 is TGTGCCAGCAGTTCTCAGGGTCCCCCCACCCAGTACTTC.

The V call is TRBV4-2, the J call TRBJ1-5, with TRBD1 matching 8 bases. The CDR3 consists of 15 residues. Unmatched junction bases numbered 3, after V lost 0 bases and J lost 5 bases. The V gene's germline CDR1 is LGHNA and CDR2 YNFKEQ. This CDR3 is CASSQDGTGYQPQHF. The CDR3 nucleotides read TGTGCCAGCAGCCAAGATGGGACAGGTTATCAGCCCCAGCATTTT.

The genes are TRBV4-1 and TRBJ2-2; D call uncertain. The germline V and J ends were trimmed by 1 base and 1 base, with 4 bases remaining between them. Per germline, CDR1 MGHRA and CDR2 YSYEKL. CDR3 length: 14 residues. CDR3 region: CASSQGKNTGELFF. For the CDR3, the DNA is TGCGCCAGCAGCCAAGGCAAGAACACCGGGGAGCTGTTTTTT.